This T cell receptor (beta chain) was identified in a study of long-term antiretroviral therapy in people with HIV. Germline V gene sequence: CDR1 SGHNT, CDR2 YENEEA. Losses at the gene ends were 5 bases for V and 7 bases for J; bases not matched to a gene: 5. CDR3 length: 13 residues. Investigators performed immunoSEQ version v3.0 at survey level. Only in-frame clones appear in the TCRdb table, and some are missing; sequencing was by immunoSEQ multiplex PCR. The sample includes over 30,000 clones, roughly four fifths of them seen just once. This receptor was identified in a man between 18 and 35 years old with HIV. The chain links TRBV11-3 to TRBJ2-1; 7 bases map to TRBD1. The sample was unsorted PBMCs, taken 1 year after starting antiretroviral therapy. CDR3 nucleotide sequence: TGTGCCAGCAGCCAACAGGGGTTGAATGAGCAGTTCTTC. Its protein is CASSQQGLNEQFF.